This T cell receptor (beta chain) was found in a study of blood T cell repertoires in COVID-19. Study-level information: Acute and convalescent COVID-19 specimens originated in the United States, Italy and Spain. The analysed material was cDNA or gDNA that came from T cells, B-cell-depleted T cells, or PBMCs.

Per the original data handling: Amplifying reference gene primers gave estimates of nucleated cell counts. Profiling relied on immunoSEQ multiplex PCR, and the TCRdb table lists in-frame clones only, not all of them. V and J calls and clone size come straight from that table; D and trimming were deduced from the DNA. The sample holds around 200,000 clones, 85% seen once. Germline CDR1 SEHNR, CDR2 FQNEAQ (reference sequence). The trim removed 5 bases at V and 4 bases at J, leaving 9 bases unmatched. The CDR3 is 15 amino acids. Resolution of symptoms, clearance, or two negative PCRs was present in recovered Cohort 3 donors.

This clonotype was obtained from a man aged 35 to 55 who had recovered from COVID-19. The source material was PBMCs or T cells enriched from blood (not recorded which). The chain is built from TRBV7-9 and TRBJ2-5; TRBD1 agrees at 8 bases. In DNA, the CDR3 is TGTGCCAGCAGCCAAGCAGGGGGCATCGGAGAGACCCAGTACTTC. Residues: CASSQAGGIGETQYF.